The 21 T cell receptor beta chains reported below all come from one sample, sequenced in a study of CD8+CD57+ T cells in acquired aplastic anemia (dated by TCRdb to 2017 to 2018). The instrument given in TCRdb is Illumina HiSeq 2000. Genomic DNA was used as template for profiling of TCR beta VDJ combinations and CDR3 sequences. TCRdb took the public reads, trimmed them with fastp at Q25, ran MiXCR for clone calling and kept in-frame beta chains. Rows with one shared CDR3 protein collapse into an entry with the most common genes and DNA. A total of just over 400,000 distinct CDR3 sequences appear in this sample, around 68% of them only once. Together, the top ten hold 4% of the sample. The material sequenced was sorted CD4+, CD8+, or CD8+CD57+ T cells (not recorded which) from PBMCs. The receptors were sampled from a human donor in good health, serving as a control.

The rearrangement joins TRBV20-1 to TRBJ2-7, with unresolved D. Trimming shortened V by 2 bases and J by 6 bases, and 11 bases separated the two germline ends. CDR3 size: 12 residues. Germline assignment: CDR1 DFQATT and CDR2 SNEGSKA (reference sequence). The CDR3 nucleotides are TGCAGTGCTAGATTGGAGCCGGTCGAGCAGTACTTC. Its protein product is CSARLEPVEQYF.

In regard to this clonotype: Its ends do not fully match the called genes, so a read error is possible. This sequence joins TRBV10-3 and TRBJ2-1, with D possibly TRBD1 on 6 matching bases. The CDR3 runs to 15 residues. Germline V CDR1 and CDR2: ENHRY, SYGVKD. The CDR3 sequence is CATSASGQPAKEQFF. CDR3 nucleotide sequence: TGTGCCACCAGTGCGTCTGGACAGCCCGCTAAGGAGCAGTTCTTC.

This clonotype was recorded once. This is likely a read error, given that the CDR3 carries no conserved phenylalanine or tryptophan at its end. No DNA is shown, since the ends of the CDR3 on it are uncertain; the CDR3 is the one TCRdb lists. J is TRBJ1-1 and V is TRBV7-2; TRBD1, the D gene given by the table, was not confirmed from the DNA. The CDR3 is 13 amino acids in total, end residues counted. Germline CDR1 SGHTA, CDR2 FQGNSA. The CDR3 spells CASSLDSGGNSYD.

Only one count was recorded for this clonotype. Germline and junction disagree at one end, which may indicate a read error. The rearrangement uses TRBV14 and TRBJ1-3, with unresolved D. The CDR3 loop spans 14 amino acids. Per the germline V gene, CDR1 is SGHDN and CDR2 is FVKESK. CDR3 bases: TGTGCCAGCAGCCAGACCAGCTCTGGAAGCACCGTATATTTT. This gives the protein CASSQTSSGSTVYF. The whole variable domain, filled in from reference TRBV14 and TRBJ1-3, reads EAGVTQFPSHSVIEKGQTVTLRCDPISGHDNLYWYRRVMGKEIKFLLHFVKESKQDESGMPNNRFLAERTGGTYSTLKVQPAELEDSGVYFCASSQTSSGSTVYFGEGSWLTVV.

This clonotype was seen many times. The DNA of the CDR3 is TGTGCCACCCTTGAAGGGACAGGGCGGGCAGATACGCAGTATTTT. This translates into CATLEGTGRADTQYF. The rearrangement uses TRBV24-1 and TRBJ2-3, with TRBD1 matching over 9 bases. This CDR3 region has 15 residues. With V trimmed by 9 bases and J by 4 bases, 10 bases remained unmatched. Germline V gives CDR1 KGHDR, CDR2 SFDVKD.

This sequence joins TRBV20-1 and TRBJ1-6; tentative D call: TRBD1 (5 bases). V lost 5 bases and J lost 7, with 18 bases in between. Germline CDR1 DFQATT, CDR2 SNEGSKA (reference sequence). CDR3 size: 15 residues. CDR3 sequence: CSAGTEIMKNSPLHF. CDR3 bases: TGCAGTGCTGGGACGGAAATAATGAAAAATTCACCCCTCCACTTT.

As regards this clonotype: Germline is not matched at one junction end, which may reflect a read error. V and J are TRBV10-2 and TRBJ2-7; 8 bases are a match to TRBD1. This CDR3 comprises 13 residues. Germline V gene sequence: CDR1 WSHSY, CDR2 SAAADI. CDR3 in amino acids: CAGSWTGSYEQYF. Here the CDR3 DNA reads TGCGCCGGCAGTTGGACAGGGTCCTACGAGCAGTACTTC.

This rearrangement joins TRBV6-5 to TRBJ1-5, with TRBD1 as a possible D gene (5 bases). Germline CDR1 reads MNHEY; CDR2 reads SVGAGI. CDR3 size: 17 residues. V was clipped by 0 bases and J by 5 bases, with 17 bases between them. The CDR3 sequence: CASSYSAGPHTDQPQHF. The DNA for the CDR3 is TGTGCCAGCAGTTACTCGGCAGGGCCCCACACGGATCAGCCCCAGCATTTT.

The genes are TRBV7-6 and TRBJ1-1; maybe TRBD1 (5 bases). Trimming took off 5 bases at V and 7 bases at J, with 17 bases between the two ends. This CDR3 contains 14 residues. Germline-derived CDR1 and CDR2 are SGHVS and FNYEAQ. The CDR3 loop reads CASSQPQGASEAFF. The CDR3 DNA sequence: TGTGCCAGCAGCCAGCCCCAGGGAGCAAGTGAAGCTTTCTTT.

This clonotype was found a few times. The chain combines TRBV19 with TRBJ1-1; D gene unclear. The CDR3 sequence is 13 residues long. Germline V lookup: CDR1 LNHDA, CDR2 SQIVND (reference sequence). V was shortened by 5 bases and J by 0 bases, with 7 bases between the two germline ends. CDR3 sequence (DNA): TGTGCCAGTAGTGCGGCTATGAACACTGAAGCTTTCTTT. Translating gives CASSAAMNTEAFF. The full variable domain, its missing parts supplied by reference TRBV19 and TRBJ1-1, is DGGITQSPKYLFRKEGQNVTLSCEQNLNHDAMYWYRQDPGQGLRLIYYSQIVNDFQKGDIAEGYSVSREKKESFPLTVTSAQKNPTAFYLCASSAAMNTEAFFGQGTRLTVV.

Of note for this clonotype: A junction end diverges from the germline sequence, so it may reflect a read error. The V gene is TRBV11-2, the J gene TRBJ2-1; 9 nucleotides line up with TRBD2. The germline V gene has CDR1 SGHAT and CDR2 FQNNGV. The CDR3 has 15 amino acids. The CDR3 here is CASSPRGLALDEQFF. The CDR3 DNA follows: TGTGCTAGCAGCCCGCGGGGACTAGCCTTAGATGAGCAGTTTTTC.

With respect to this clonotype: At one boundary the junction diverges from the germline segment, which might be a read error. This rearrangement joins TRBV7-2 to TRBJ1-2; possibly TRBD1 for D (6 bases). CDR1 is SGHTA and CDR2 is FQGNSA in the germline V gene. The CDR3 runs to 14 residues. DNA for the CDR3: TGTGCCAACAGCTTGCTGGGGGCGTTGGCTGGCTACACCTTC. It yields the protein CANSLLGALAGYTF.

This sequence joins TRBV2 and TRBJ2-3, with D perhaps given as TRBD1 or TRBD2 (5 bases each). The length of the CDR3 is 12 residues. Trimming took off 5 bases at V and 15 bases at J, with 18 bases between the two ends. CDR1 is SNHLY, CDR2 FYNNEI, per germline. The CDR3 loop is CASSRGTESLYF. The DNA of the CDR3 is TGTGCCAGCAGTCGGGGCACAGAGTCGCTCTATTTT.

The chain joins TRBV7-3 to TRBJ2-7; 9 bases line up with TRBD1. The CDR3 is made up of 14 amino acids. Germline-derived CDR1 and CDR2 are SGHTA and FQGTGA. The J segment lost 5 bases and the V segment lost 6 bases, leaving 8 bases of the junction unmatched. Written as DNA, the CDR3 is TGTGCCAGCAGGGACAAGACAGGGGGGGACGAGCAGTACTTC. Translation: CASRDKTGGDEQYF.

The chain is built from TRBV5-1 and TRBJ2-1; 9 bases are a match to TRBD2. The V segment lost 4 bases and the J segment 5 bases; nucleotides outside the gene matches: 7. The CDR3 is made up of 15 amino acids. Per the germline V gene, CDR1 is SGHRS and CDR2 is YFSETQ. CDR3 DNA: TGCGCCAGCAGCCAGAGCGGGGGGCCGGACAATGAGCAGTTCTTC. As protein: CASSQSGGPDNEQFF.

This chain uses TRBV10-3 with TRBJ2-7; tentatively, D is TRBD1 or TRBD2 (7 bases each). V was trimmed by 1 base and J by 4 bases, leaving 20 bases between them. The germline CDR1 and CDR2 sequences are ENHRY and SYGVKD. The CDR3 totals 17 residues. Here the CDR3 reads CAISELGLAEGAYEQYF. CDR3 nucleotides: TGTGCCATCAGTGAGTTAGGCCTAGCGGAGGGGGCATACGAGCAGTACTTC.

The CDR3 DNA reads as TGTGCCAGCAGCTTGTCTCGTCGCCAGCCGCAGTATTTT. Amino acid sequence: CASSLSRRQPQYF. The rearrangement joins TRBV7-2 to TRBJ2-3; D ambiguous. The CDR3 has 13 amino acids. Trimming stripped 3 bases from V and 10 bases from J, with 14 bases between. The V gene's germline CDR1 is SGHTA and CDR2 FQGNSA.

In its sample, this clonotype was seen once. This CDR3 is missing its conserved last phenylalanine or tryptophan, likely due to a read error. The CDR3 sequence: CASSLRGTGGLFL. In DNA form, the CDR3 reads TGTGCCAGCAGCTTAAGAGGGACAGGGGGGCTGTTTTTA. This chain uses TRBV7-2 with TRBJ2-2; 11 bases match TRBD1. This CDR3 comprises 13 residues. Germline lookup yields CDR1 SGHTA and CDR2 FQGNSA.

This clonotype was detected only a few times. The chain carries TRBV27 and TRBJ2-3, with 9 nucleotides matching TRBD2. Losses at the gene ends were 1 base for V and 4 bases for J; bases not matched to a gene: 6. Germline V gene sequence: CDR1 MNHEY, CDR2 SMNVEV (reference sequence). The CDR3 is 16 residues long. The CDR3 is CASSLLSGGWADTQYF. The CDR3 nucleotides are TGTGCCAGCAGTTTATTAAGCGGGGGGTGGGCAGATACGCAGTATTTT.

This chain uses TRBV5-4 with TRBJ2-3; D may match TRBD1 or TRBD2 (5 bases each). V was trimmed by 4 bases and J by 2 bases, leaving 17 bases between them. CDR1 and CDR2 from the germline V gene are SGHNT and YYREEE (reference sequence). The CDR3 has 16 residues. CDR3 nucleotides: TGTGCCAGCAGCCAACAAGGACGAGGGGACACAGATACGCAGTATTTT. It codes for CASSQQGRGDTDTQYF.

Ten or more counts support this clonotype. This rearrangement joins TRBV20-1 to TRBJ2-5, with 8 bases that match TRBD1. Germline lookup yields CDR1 DFQATT and CDR2 SNEGSKA (reference sequence). With V trimmed by 5 bases and J by 4 bases, 12 bases remained unmatched. The CDR3 covers 15 residues. Here the CDR3 reads CSAVPYQGAGETQYF. In nucleotides, the CDR3 is TGCAGTGCTGTTCCTTACCAGGGGGCTGGAGAGACCCAGTACTTC.